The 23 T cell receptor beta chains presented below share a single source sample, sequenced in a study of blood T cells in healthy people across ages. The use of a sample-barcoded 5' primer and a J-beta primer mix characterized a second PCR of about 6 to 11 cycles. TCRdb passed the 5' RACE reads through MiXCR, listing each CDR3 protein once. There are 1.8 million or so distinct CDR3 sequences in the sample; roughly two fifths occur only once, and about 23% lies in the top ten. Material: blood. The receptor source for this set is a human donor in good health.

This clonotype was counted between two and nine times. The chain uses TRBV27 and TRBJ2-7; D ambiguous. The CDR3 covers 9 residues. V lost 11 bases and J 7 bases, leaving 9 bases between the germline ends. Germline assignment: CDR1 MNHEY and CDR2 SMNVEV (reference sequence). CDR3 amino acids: CASWREQYF. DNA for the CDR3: TGTGCCTCTTGGCGGGAGCAGTACTTC.

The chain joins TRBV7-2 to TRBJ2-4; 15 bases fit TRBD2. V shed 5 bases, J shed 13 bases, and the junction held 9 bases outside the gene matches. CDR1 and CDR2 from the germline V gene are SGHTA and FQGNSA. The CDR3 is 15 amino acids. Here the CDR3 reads CASSLGLAGGYGQYF. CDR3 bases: TGTGCCAGCAGCCTGGGACTAGCGGGGGGTTACGGGCAGTACTTC.

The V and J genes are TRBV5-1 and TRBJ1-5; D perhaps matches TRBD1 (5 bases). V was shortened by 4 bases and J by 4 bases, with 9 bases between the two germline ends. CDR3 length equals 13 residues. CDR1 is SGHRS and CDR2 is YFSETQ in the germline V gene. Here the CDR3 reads CASSAGANQPQHF. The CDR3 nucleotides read TGCGCCAGCAGCGCCGGGGCGAATCAGCCCCAGCATTTT.

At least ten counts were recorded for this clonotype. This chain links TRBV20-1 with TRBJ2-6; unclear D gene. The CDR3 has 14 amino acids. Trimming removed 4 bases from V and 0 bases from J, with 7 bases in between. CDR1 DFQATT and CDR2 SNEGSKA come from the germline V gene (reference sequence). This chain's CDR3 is CSATGSSGANVLTF. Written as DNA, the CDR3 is TGCAGTGCTACTGGCAGCTCTGGGGCCAACGTCCTGACTTTC.

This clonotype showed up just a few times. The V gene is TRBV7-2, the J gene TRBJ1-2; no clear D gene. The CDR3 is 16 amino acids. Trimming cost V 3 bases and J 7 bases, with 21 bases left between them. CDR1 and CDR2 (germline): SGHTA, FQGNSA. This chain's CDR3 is CASSFLTARVGSGYTF. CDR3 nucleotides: TGTGCCAGCAGCTTCCTGACGGCCCGGGTTGGGTCTGGCTACACCTTC. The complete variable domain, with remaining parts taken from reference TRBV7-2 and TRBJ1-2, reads GAGVSQSPSNKVTEKGKDVELRCDPISGHTALYWYRQSLGQGLEFLIYFQGNSAPDKSGLPSDRFSAERTGGSVSTLTIQRTQQEDSAVYLCASSFLTARVGSGYTFGSGTRLTVV.

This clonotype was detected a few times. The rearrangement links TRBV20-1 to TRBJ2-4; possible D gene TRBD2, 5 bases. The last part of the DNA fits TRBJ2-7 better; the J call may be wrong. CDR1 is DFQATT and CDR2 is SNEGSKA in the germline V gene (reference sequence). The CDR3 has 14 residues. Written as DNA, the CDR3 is TGCAGTGCTATCGAGGGTAGAGGGCACTACGAGCAGTACTTC. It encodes CSAIEGRGHYEQYF.

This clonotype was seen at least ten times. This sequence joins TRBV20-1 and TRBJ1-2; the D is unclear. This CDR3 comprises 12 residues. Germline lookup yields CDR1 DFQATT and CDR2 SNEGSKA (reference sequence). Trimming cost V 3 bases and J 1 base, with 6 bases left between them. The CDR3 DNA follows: TGCAGTGCTAGGGGTGGTAACTATGGCTACACCTTC. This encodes CSARGGNYGYTF.

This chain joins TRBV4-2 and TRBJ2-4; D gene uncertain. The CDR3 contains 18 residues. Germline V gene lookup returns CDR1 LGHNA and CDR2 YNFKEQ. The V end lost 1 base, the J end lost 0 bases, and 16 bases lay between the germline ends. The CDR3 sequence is CASSQAPPTTLAKNIQYF. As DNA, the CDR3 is TGTGCCAGCAGCCAAGCTCCACCCACTACACTAGCCAAAAACATTCAGTACTTC.

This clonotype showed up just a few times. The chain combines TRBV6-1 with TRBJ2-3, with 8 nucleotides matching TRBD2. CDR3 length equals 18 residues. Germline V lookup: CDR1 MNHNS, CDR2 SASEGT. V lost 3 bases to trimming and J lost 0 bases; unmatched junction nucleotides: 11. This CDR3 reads CASSDPPGGLTSTDTQYF. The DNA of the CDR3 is TGTGCCAGCAGTGACCCCCCGGGGGGGTTGACTAGCACAGATACGCAGTATTTT.

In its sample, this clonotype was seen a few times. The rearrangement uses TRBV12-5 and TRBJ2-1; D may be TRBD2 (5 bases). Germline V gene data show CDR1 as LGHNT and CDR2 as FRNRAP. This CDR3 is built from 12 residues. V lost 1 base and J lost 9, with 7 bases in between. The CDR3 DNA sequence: TGTGCTAGTGGTTTGGCACGGGGTGAGCAGTTCTTC. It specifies CASGLARGEQFF.

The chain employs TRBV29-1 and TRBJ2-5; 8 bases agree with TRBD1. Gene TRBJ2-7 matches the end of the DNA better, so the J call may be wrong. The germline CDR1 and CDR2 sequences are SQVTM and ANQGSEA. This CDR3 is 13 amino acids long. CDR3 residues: CSVVTGGPYEQYF. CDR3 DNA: TGCAGCGTTGTAACAGGGGGGCCCTACGAGCAGTACTTC.

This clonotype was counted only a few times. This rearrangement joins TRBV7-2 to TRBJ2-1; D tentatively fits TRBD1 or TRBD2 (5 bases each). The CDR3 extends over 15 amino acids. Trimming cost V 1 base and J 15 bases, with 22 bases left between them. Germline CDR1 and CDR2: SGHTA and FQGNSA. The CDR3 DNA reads TGTGCCAGCAGCTTAGAGTTTCTGGGGGATCTCCGCCGGTTCTTC. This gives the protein CASSLEFLGDLRRFF.

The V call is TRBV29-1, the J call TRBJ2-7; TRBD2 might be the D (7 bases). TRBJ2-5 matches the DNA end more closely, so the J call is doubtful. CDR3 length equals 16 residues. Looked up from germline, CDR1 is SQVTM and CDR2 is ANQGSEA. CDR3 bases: TGCAGCGTTGTTTCCGAGGGGGGGGTTCTTTTAGAGACCCAGTACTTC. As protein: CSVVSEGGVLLETQYF.

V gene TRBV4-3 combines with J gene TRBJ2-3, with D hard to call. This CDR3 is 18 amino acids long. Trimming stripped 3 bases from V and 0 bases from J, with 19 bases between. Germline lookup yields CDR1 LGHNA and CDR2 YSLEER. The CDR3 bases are TGCGCCAGCAGCCAGGCTACCGGGTCTTTCTATAGCACAGATACGCAGTATTTT. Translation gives CASSQATGSFYSTDTQYF.

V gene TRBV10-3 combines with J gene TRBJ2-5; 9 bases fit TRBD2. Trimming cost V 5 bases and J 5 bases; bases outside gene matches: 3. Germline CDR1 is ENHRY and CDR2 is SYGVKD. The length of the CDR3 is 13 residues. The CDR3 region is CAISSGTSETQYF. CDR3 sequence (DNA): TGTGCCATCAGTTCCGGGACTAGCGAGACCCAGTACTTC.

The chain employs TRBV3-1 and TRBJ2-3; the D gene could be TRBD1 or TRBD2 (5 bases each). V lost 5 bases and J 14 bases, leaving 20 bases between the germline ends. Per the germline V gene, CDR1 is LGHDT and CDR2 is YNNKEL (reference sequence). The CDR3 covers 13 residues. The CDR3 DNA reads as TGTGCCAGCAGCAAGGAATCGGGACCCGGCTCGTATTTT. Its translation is CASSKESGPGSYF.

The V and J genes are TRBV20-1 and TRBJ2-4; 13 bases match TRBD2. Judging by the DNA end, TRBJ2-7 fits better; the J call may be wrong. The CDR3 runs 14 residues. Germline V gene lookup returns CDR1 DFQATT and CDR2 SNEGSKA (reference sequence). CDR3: CSATRGTSGAEQYF. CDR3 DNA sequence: TGCAGTGCTACCCGAGGGACTAGCGGGGCCGAGCAGTACTTC.

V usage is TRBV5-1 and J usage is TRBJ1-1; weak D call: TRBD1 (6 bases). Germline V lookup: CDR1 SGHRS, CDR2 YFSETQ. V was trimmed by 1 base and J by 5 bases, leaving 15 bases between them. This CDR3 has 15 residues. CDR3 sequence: CASSLRTGAETEAFF. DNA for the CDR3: TGCGCCAGCAGCTTGAGAACGGGGGCTGAGACTGAAGCTTTCTTT.

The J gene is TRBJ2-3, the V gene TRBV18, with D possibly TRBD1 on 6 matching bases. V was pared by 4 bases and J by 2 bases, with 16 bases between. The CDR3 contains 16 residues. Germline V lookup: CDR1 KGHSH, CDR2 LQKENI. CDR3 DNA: TGTGCCAGCTCACAAAATGCAGGACAGCCCACAGATACGCAGTATTTT. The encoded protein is CASSQNAGQPTDTQYF.

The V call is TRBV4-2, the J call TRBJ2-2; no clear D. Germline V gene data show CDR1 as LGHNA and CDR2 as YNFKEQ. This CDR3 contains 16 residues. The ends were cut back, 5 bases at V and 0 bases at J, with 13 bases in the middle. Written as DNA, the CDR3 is TGTGCCAGCAGCTCCCACTACAGATCGAACACCGGGGAGCTGTTTTTT. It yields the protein CASSSHYRSNTGELFF.

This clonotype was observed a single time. CDR3: CAISELRKLFF. The CDR3 DNA reads TGTGCCATCAGTGAGCTTAGGAAGCTGTTTTTT. V and J are TRBV10-3 and TRBJ2-2, with D uncertain. CDR1 and CDR2 from the germline V gene are ENHRY and SYGVKD. V was cut by 2 bases and J by 12 bases, with 7 bases left in between. This CDR3 is built from 11 residues.

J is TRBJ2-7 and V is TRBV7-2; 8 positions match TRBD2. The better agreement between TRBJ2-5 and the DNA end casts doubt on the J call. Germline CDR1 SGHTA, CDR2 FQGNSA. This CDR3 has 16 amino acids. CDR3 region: CASRGSERGRVETQYF. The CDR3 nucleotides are TGTGCCAGCAGAGGAAGTGAGCGGGGGAGGGTGGAGACCCAGTACTTC.

The CDR3 loop reads CSALPGSNQPQHF. As DNA, the CDR3 is TGCAGTGCCCTCCCGGGAAGCAATCAGCCCCAGCATTTT. V is TRBV20-1 and J is TRBJ1-5; D not certain. CDR1 is DFQATT and CDR2 is SNEGSKA in the germline V gene (reference sequence). The CDR3 consists of 13 residues. The ends were cut back, 6 bases at V and 1 base at J, with 10 bases in the middle.